This is a list of T cell receptor beta chains from one sample in a study of cytomegalovirus exposure and HLA in healthy donors. Clones were read by immunoSEQ multiplex PCR, and TCRdb kept only the in-frame ones, dropping some. The sample holds approximately 120,000 clones, more than 65% seen once. The sample taken for sequencing was PBMCs. Every receptor here comes from a woman aged 60-70 years in good health and CMV-seropositive. Both conserved end residues are part of each CDR3. D genes are given only for firm matches. Clone size is not always given. Where it is, it says once, few, many or a class for expanded clones.

TGTGCCAGCAGCTTCTGGACAGATTCTGGCTACACCTTC CASSFWTDSGYTF - TRBV7-9 - TRBJ1-2
TGTGCCAGTAGCCCCCGGACAGGGGGGAGGGAGACCCAGTACTTC CASSPRTGGRETQYF few TRBV19 TRBD1 TRBJ2-5
TGTGCCAGCAGCTTCGAACAGGGCGGCATCGGCTATGGCTACACCTTC CASSFEQGGIGYGYTF - TRBV5-4 - TRBJ1-2
TGTGCCAGCAGCGGAAATCAGCGAGCAAGGACAGATACGCAGTATTTT CASSGNQRARTDTQYF - TRBV14 - TRBJ2-3
TGTGCCAGCAGTGAGACTAGCGGGGGGGCAGATACGCAGTATTTT CASSETSGGADTQYF - TRBV6-4 TRBD2 TRBJ2-3
TGTGCTAGTGCGAGAGGGACAGGGTTCTCCTACGAGCAGTACTTC CASARGTGFSYEQYF - TRBV12-5 TRBD1 TRBJ2-7
TGTGCCAGCTCTACAGATAGCAATCAGCCCCAGCATTTT CASSTDSNQPQHF few TRBV18 - TRBJ1-5
TGTGCCAGCAGCGTAGCTATAGGGGGCTCCTACTATGGCTACACCTTC CASSVAIGGSYYGYTF - TRBV9 TRBD1 TRBJ1-2
TGTGCCAGCAAGGAGGGGCATAGCACAGATACGCAGTATTTT CASKEGHSTDTQYF - TRBV2 - TRBJ2-3
TGCAGTGCTGGAGCCGCCTACGAGCAGTACTTC CSAGAAYEQYF - TRBV20-1 - TRBJ2-7
TGTGCCAGCTCCGAGTATCAGGGTACCGGAAATGAAAAACTGTTTTTT CASSEYQGTGNEKLFF - TRBV18 - TRBJ1-4
TGTGCCAGTAGTGCCCTAGGGGGATACACCATATATTTT CASSALGGYTIYF - TRBV19 - TRBJ1-3